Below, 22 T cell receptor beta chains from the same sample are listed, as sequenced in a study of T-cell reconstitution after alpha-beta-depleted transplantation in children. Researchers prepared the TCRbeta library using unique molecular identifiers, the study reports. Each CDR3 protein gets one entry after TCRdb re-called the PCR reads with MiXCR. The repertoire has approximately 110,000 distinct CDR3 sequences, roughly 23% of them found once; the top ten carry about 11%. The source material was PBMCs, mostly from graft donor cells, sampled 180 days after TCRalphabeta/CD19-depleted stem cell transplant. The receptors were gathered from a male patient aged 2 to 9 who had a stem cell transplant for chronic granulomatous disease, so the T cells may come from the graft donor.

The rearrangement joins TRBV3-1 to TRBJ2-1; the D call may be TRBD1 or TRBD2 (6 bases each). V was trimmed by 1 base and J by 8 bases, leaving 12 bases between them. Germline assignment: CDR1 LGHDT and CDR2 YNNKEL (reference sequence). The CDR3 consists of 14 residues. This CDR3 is CASSQGNREDEQFF. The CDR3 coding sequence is TGTGCCAGCAGCCAAGGGAACAGGGAGGATGAGCAGTTCTTC.

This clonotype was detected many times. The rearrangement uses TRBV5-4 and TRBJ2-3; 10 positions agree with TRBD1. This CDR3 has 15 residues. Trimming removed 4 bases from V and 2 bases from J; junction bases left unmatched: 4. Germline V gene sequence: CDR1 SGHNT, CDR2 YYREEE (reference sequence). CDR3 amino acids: CASSRDRGPTDTQYF. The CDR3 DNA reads TGTGCCAGCAGCCGTGACAGGGGGCCCACAGATACGCAGTATTTT.

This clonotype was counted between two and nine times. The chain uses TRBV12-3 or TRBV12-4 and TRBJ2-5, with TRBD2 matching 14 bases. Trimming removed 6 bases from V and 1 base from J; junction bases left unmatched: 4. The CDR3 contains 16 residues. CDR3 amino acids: CASSRGLAGGQETQYF. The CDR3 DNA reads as TGTGCCAGCAGCCGAGGACTAGCGGGGGGCCAAGAGACCCAGTACTTC.

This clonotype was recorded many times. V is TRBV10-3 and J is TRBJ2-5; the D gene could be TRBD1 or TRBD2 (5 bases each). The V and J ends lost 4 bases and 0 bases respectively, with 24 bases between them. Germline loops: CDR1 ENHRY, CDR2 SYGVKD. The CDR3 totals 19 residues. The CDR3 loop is CAISAGTAVMGWYQETQYF. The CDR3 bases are TGTGCCATCAGTGCTGGGACGGCGGTGATGGGGTGGTACCAAGAGACCCAGTACTTC.

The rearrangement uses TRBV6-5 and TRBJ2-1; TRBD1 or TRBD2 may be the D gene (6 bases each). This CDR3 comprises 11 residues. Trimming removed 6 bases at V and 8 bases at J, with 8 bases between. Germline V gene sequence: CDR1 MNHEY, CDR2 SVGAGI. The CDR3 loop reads CASRRGDEQFF. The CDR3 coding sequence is TGTGCCAGCAGAAGGGGGGATGAGCAGTTCTTC.

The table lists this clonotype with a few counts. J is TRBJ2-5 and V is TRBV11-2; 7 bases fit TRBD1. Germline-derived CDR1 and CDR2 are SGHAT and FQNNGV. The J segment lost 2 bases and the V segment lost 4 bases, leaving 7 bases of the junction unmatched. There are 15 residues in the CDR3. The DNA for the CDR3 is TGTGCCAGCAGCTCAAACAGGGGCGGACAAGAGACCCAGTACTTC. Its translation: CASSSNRGGQETQYF.

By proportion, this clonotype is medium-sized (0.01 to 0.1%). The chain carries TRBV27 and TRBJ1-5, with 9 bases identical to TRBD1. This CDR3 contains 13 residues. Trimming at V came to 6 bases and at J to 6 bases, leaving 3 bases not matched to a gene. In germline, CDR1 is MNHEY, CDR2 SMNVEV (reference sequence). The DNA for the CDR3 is TGTGCCAGCAGGGGACAGGGTAGTCAGCCCCAGCATTTT. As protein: CASRGQGSQPQHF.

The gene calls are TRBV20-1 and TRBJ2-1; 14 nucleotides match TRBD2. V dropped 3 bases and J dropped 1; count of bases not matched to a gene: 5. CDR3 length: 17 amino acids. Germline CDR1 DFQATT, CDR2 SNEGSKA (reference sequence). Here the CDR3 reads CSASRLAGGSSYNEQFF. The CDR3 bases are TGCAGTGCTAGCAGACTAGCGGGAGGGTCTTCCTACAATGAGCAGTTCTTC.

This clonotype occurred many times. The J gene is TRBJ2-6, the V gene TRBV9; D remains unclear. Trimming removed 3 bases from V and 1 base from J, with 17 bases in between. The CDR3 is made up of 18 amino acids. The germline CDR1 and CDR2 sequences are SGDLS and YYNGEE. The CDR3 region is CASSDYDGSTSGANVLTF. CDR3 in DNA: TGTGCCAGCAGCGACTACGATGGTAGTACGTCTGGGGCCAACGTCCTGACTTTC.

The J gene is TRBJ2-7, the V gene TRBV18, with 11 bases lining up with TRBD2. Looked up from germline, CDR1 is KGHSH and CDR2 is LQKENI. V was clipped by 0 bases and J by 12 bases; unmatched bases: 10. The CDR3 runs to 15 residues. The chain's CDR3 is CASSPPSLAGGRWYF. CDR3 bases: TGTGCCAGCTCACCACCGAGCCTAGCGGGGGGACGGTGGTACTTC.

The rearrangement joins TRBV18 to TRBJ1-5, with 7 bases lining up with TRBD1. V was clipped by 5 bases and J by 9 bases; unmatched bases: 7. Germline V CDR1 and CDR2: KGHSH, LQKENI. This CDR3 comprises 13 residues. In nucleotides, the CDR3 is TGTGCCAGCTCAGACAGGGTCCAGGGGCCCCAGCATTTT. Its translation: CASSDRVQGPQHF.

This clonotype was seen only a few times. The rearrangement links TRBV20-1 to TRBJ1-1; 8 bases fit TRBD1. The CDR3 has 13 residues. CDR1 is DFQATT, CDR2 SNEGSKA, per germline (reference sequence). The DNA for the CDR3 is TGCAGGACCCTGGGCCAGGGGGCAACTGAAGCTTTCTTT. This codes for CRTLGQGATEAFF.

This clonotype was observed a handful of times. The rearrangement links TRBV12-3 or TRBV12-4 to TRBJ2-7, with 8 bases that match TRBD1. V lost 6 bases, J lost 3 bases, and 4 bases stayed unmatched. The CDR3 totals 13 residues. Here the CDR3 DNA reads TGTGCCAGCAGCCGGGACAGGTACTACGAGCAGTACTTC. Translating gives CASSRDRYYEQYF.

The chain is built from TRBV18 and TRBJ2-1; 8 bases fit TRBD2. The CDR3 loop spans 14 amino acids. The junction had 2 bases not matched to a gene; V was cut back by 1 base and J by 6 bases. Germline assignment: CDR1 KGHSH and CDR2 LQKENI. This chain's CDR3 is CASSPRLAGNEQFF. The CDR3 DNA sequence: TGTGCCAGCTCACCACGCCTAGCGGGCAATGAGCAGTTCTTC.

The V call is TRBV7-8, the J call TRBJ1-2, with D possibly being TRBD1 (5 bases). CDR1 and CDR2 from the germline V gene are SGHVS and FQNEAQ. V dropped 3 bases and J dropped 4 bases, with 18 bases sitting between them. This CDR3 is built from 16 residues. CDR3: CASSFDGGGALYGYTF. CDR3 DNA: TGTGCCAGCAGCTTTGACGGTGGAGGGGCCCTCTATGGCTACACCTTC.

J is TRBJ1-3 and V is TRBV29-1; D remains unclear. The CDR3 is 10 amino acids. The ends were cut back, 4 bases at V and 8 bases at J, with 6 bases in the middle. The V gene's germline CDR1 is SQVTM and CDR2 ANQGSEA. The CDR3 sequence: CSVGGDTIYF. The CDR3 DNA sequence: TGCAGCGTTGGGGGAGACACCATATATTTT.

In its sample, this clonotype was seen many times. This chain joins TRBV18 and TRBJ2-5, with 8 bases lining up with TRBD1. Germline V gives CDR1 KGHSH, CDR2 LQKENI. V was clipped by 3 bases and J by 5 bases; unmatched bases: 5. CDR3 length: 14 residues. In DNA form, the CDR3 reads TGTGCCAGCTCACCGGACAGGGTGCGGGAGACCCAGTACTTC. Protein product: CASSPDRVRETQYF.

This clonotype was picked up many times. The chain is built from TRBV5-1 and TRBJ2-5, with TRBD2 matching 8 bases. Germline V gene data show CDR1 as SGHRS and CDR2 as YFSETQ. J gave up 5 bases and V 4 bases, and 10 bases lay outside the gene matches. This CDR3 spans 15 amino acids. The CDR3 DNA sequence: TGCGCCAGCAGCACCATTAGCGGGATAGGGGAGACCCAGTACTTC. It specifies CASSTISGIGETQYF.

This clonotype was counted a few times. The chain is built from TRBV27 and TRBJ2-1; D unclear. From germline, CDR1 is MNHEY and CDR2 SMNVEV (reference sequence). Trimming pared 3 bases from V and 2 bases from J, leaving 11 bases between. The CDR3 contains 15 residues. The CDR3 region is CASSFLPTTYNEQFF. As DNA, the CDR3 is TGTGCCAGCAGTTTTTTGCCAACAACCTACAATGAGCAGTTCTTC.

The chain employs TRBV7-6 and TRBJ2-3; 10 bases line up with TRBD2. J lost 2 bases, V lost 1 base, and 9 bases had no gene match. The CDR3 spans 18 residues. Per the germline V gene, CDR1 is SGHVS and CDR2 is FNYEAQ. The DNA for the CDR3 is TGTGCCAGCAGCTTAGGAGCGGGGGGGATGAGGAACACAGATACGCAGTATTTT. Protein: CASSLGAGGMRNTDTQYF.

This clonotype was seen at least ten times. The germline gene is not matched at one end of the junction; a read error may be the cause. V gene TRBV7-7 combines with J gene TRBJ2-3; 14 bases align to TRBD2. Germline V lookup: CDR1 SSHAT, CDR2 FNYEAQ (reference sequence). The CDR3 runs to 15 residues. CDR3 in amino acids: CASSLGLAGADTQYF. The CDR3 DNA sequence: TGTGCTAGCAGCCTGGGACTAGCGGGGGCAGATACGCAGTATTTT. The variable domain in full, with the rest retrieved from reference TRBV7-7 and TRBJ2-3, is GAGVSQSPRYKVTKRGQDVTLRCDPISSHATLYWYQQALGQGPEFLTYFNYEAQPDKSGLPSDRFSAERPEGSISTLTIQRTEQRDSAMYRCASSLGLAGADTQYFGPGTRLTVL.

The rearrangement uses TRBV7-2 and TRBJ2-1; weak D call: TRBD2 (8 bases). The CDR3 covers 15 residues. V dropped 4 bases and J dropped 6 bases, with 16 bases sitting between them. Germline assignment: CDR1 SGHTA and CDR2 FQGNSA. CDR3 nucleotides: TGTGCCAGCAGCTACAGGGGACTAGTCTCCAATGAGCAGTTCTTC. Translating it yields CASSYRGLVSNEQFF.